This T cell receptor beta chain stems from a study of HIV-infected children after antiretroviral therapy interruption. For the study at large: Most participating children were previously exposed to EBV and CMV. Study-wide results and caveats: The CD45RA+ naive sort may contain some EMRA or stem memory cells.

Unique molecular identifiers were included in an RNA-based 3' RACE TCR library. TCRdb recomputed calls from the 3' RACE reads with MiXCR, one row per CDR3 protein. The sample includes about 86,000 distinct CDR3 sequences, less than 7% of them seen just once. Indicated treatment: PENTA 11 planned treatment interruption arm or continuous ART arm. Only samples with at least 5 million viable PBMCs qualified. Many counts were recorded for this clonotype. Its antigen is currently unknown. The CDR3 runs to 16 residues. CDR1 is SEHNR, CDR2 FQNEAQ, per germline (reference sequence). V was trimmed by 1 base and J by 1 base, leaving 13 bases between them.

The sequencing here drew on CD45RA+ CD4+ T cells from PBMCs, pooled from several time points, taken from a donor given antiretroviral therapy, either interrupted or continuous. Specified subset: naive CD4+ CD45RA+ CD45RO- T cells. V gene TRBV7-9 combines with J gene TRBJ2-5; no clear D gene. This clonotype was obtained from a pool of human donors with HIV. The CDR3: CASSLVWSQLQETQYF. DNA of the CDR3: TGTGCCAGCAGCTTAGTTTGGTCACAACTCCAAGAGACCCAGTACTTC.